The text below deals with one TCR beta chain. The target antigen is unknown. The sample belongs to a study of graft-versus-host responses after intestinal transplantation. As for the study in general: Anti-thymocyte globulin induction preceded two to three years of tacrolimus and steroid maintenance in all recipients.

Germline-derived CDR1 and CDR2 are SGDLS and YYNGEE. The ends lost 4 bases at V and 5 bases at J; junction bases unmatched: 14. The CDR3 has 17 residues. Some clones are missing from TCRdb's copy, which holds only in-frame ones; the method was immunoSEQ multiplex PCR. The table records about 120,000 clones, 90% of them present only once. Overall study results and limits: Recipient marrow harbored GvH clones, some of which surfaced first in ileum or blood.

V usage is TRBV9 and J usage is TRBJ1-2; the match to TRBD1 covers 10 bases. Here the sequenced sample was unstimulated CD4+ T cells sorted from spleen or lymph node cells, taken before intestinal transplant. This TCR was recovered from a human donor who received an intestinal transplant. The CDR3 reads CASSPGDRGARPYGYTF. The CDR3 DNA follows: TGTGCCAGCAGCCCTGGGGACAGGGGCGCTCGACCTTATGGCTACACCTTC. The whole variable domain, filled in from reference TRBV9 and TRBJ1-2, reads DSGVTQTPKHLITATGQRVTLRCSPRSGDLSVYWYQQSLDQGLQFLIQYYNGEERAKGNILERFSAQQFPDLHSELNLSSLELGDSALYFCASSPGDRGARPYGYTFGSGTRLTVV.